Described below is a single T cell receptor beta chain sequence and its context. This CDR3 has 17 residues. J gave up 3 bases and V 1 base, and 4 bases lay outside the gene matches. CDR1 and CDR2 (germline): LGHDT, YNNKEL (reference sequence). TCRdb ran MiXCR on the RT-PCR reads and lists one entry per CDR3 protein. This table holds just under 550,000 distinct CDR3 sequences, roughly 25% found once. The sample is drawn from a study of response to subunit inactivated influenza vaccine. Separately, the same data were catalogued under a study of T cells expressing NK-cell markers. According to that study: Template switching by 5'RACE with UMIs generated the TCR beta cDNA. In sorted CD3+CD56+NKG2C+, CD3+CD56+NKG2C- and CD3+CD56-NKG2C+ T cells, TCR beta repertoires were obtained. HCMV serostatus: seven of eight sequenced donors positive, one negative. Each of roughly 6 donors carried dominant NKG2C+ clonotypes accounting for about 1.0-7.0% of CD8+ T cells. Several donors' CD3+CD56-NKG2C+ cells were dominated by the same clonotypes.

The starting material was CD4+ T cells sorted from PBMCs, obtained 11 to 12 days after vaccination. This clonotype was sampled from a man over 45 who received an inactivated influenza vaccine. V and J are TRBV3-1 and TRBJ2-5, with TRBD2 identical over 14 bases. Here the CDR3 reads CASSQARLAGGKETQYF. DNA for the CDR3: TGTGCCAGCAGCCAAGCCCGACTAGCGGGGGGGAAAGAGACCCAGTACTTC.